The clone carrying this TCR beta chain showed up many times. No antigen is known for it. The source of the sample is a study of T cells after yellow fever vaccination. General observations from the study: Abundant clonotypes (contaminants from the bulk population) could be present in FACS-sorted repertoires. Weaker overall was a secondary response that nonetheless peaked faster, on day 5 versus 15. Reappearing after the booster were most of the clones from primary vaccination (less than 98% CD4, 88% CD8).

The V gene lost 3 bases and the J gene lost 2 bases, with 6 bases spanning the gap. CDR3 size: 13 residues. The germline CDR1 and CDR2 sequences are SGHTA and FQGNSA. TCRdb ran MiXCR on the 5' RACE reads and lists one entry per CDR3 protein. The sample gives 200,000 to 250,000 distinct CDR3 sequences, around 3.1% of which show up once; about 3.3% is in the top ten. The sequencing here drew on CD4+ T cells sorted from PBMCs, taken 10 days after the yellow fever booster vaccination. The chain has TRBV7-2 and TRBJ2-3; no firm D call. The receptor's source is a man aged 18 to 30 who received the YFV17D yellow fever vaccine. The CDR3 sequence is CASSFSHTDTQYF. CDR3 bases: TGTGCCAGCAGCTTCTCACACACAGATACGCAGTATTTT.